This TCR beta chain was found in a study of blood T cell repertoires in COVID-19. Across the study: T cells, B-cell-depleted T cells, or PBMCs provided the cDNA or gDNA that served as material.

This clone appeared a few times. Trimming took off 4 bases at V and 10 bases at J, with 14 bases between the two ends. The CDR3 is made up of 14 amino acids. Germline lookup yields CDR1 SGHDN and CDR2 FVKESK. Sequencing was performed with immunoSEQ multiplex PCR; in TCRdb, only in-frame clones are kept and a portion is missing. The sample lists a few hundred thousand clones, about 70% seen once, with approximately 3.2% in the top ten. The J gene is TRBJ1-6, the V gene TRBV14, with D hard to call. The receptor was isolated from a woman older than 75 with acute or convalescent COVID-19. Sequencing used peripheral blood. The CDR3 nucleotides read TGTGCCAGCAGCCCAACCGTCGGAGGCTCACCCCTCCACTTT. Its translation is CASSPTVGGSPLHF.